The TCR beta chain under discussion was sequenced for a study of cytotoxic CD8 clonotypes in ibrutinib-treated CLL (dated by TCRdb to the early 2020s). Background on the whole study: The cohort was composed of ten to eleven relapsed/refractory and fewer than 16 treatment-naive patients; IGHV unmutated status was identified in some 17 patients. On average, each sample yielded about 260,000 productive templates and tens of thousands of productive rearrangements. Responses were partial in roughly 24 patients and complete in 2; after median about 70 months follow-up, around 15 stayed in remission and approximately 12 progressed. Of the roughly 90 people in the trial, roughly 27 had longitudinal samples available. Samples at response were collected after a median of about 12 months of treatment, with a range of about 6 to 40 months. Cryopreserved peripheral blood mononuclear cells were obtained before treatment, at response, and at either sustained remission or disease progression.

The full study reports these points: Public clonotypes were found to be uncommon and were observed to contract or remain stable during treatment; the increase in clonality was shown to reflect expansion of private clonotypes at ibrutinib response. Sustained-remission and progressing patients did not have matched sampling times, and lymph node repertoires were not examined. At ibrutinib response clonality went up, during sustained remission it held steady, and at progression it dropped back toward baseline. Baseline clonality exceeded that of age-matched healthy donors and correlated strongly with circulating CD8+ T-cell counts.

The germline V gene (reference sequence) gives CDR1 as MNHEY and CDR2 as SMNVEV. The V and J ends are trimmed by 4 bases and 7 bases, leaving 17 bases between them. The CDR3 covers 16 residues, taking in both the cysteine and the phenylalanine. Only the CDR3 portion is preserved as DNA: 48 bases, with reading frame beginning at the first base. Each clonotype received, on average, around 9.6x coverage in deep resolution sequencing performed on a MiSeq, where the target depth lay between 1 in 1 million and 1 in 200,000 T cells. TCR beta libraries were generated with the immunoSEQ hsTCRB Kit. The authors' analysis ran thus. The data were analyzed with ImmunoSEQ Analyzer and ImmunoSEQ Data Assistant, and V, D and J gene assignments followed IMGT definitions. Clonality, which ranges from 0 to 1, was calculated as one minus the normalized Shannon entropy of productive rearrangement frequencies. Public clonotype analysis was restricted to overrepresented clonotypes comprising at least 0.05% of each patient's repertoire. Approximately 12 age-matched healthy donor repertoires from immuneACCESS were used as controls for clonality. Entries here come from immuneACCESS through TCRdb and include only in-frame sequences with V and J called. Some clones fail to appear in such tables; in the studies checked, an unresolved V gene covers under half of the shortfall, and the cause of the remainder is unknown. The V and J calls and clone size are taken from that table; D and trimming were inferred from the DNA. For this sample the table gives 5,500 or so clones, of which around two thirds were detected only once. The ten largest clones add up to 35% to 50% of the sample.

For TCR beta library preparation, about 2 micrograms of genomic DNA were isolated from cryopreserved PBMCs. Longitudinal blood samples from CLL patients on ibrutinib monotherapy were analyzed using high-throughput TCR beta sequencing. Patients were enrolled in a phase 2 open-label single-center ibrutinib monotherapy trial. On this clone: Its specific antigen is unknown. No much larger clone exists at a distance of one base, and base qualities are not known.

This specimen was PBMCs, taken before ibrutinib treatment. The sequence links TRBV27 to TRBJ1-6; no confident D gene assignment can be made. This TCR was sampled from a human donor with chronic lymphocytic leukemia. The CDR3 loop reads CASSSLLRRENSPLHF. The DNA sequence follows: TGTGCCAGCAGTTCCCTCCTCCGCCGCGAAAATTCACCCCTCCACTTT.